The 2 T cell receptor beta chains presented below share a single source sample, sequenced in a study of blood T cell repertoires in COVID-19. Clones were read by immunoSEQ multiplex PCR, and TCRdb kept only the in-frame ones, dropping some. The sample shows about 120,000 clones, 85% to 90% of them seen only once. The sample was peripheral blood. Receptors originate from an older woman with COVID-19, enrolled during active disease.

The chain couples TRBV9 to TRBJ1-1; a possible D gene is TRBD1 (5 bases). Germline CDR1 SGDLS, CDR2 YYNGEE. This CDR3 has 15 residues. V lost 0 bases, J lost 0 bases, and 9 bases lay in between. The CDR3 sequence is CASSVEGELNTEAFF. The CDR3 DNA is TGTGCCAGCAGCGTAGAAGGGGAATTGAACACTGAAGCTTTCTTT.

This chain links TRBV18 with TRBJ2-7, with 8 bases that match TRBD1. Germline trimming cut 3 bases from V and 3 bases from J; bases unmatched to any gene: 7. Germline V gene sequence: CDR1 KGHSH, CDR2 LQKENI. This CDR3 has 15 amino acids. CDR3 residues: CASSPARDRFYEQYF. As DNA, the CDR3 is TGTGCCAGCTCACCCGCCAGGGACAGGTTCTACGAGCAGTACTTC.